Shown below are 19 T cell receptor beta chains from a single sample sequenced in a study of control samples from healthy donors and cancer patients (TCRdb year 2020). The library relied on the immunoSEQ multiplex PCR assay. The table was pulled from immuneACCESS by TCRdb, which kept in-frame rearrangements only. Such tables lose some clones; where checked, under half of the loss comes from unresolved V genes, and the rest has no known cause. This sample gives some 120,000 clones in total; approximately 95% of them show up just once. Around 3.6% of the sample lies in the top ten. The sequencing input was blood. All receptors come from a man aged 30 to 45 in good health.

The chain combines TRBV3-1 (or the pseudogene TRBV3-2) with TRBJ2-3; TRBD2 matches at 11 bases. V trimming: 4 bases; J trimming: 5 bases; junction bases outside the gene matches: 5. The CDR3 loop spans 15 amino acids. CDR1 and CDR2 (germline): LGHDT, YNNKEL (reference sequence). The CDR3 protein is CASSLLAGGVDTQYF. DNA for the CDR3: TGTGCCAGCAGCCTGCTAGCGGGGGGTGTAGATACGCAGTATTTT.

The CDR3 here is CASSPTSGELFF. Here the CDR3 DNA reads TGTGCCAGCAGCCCCACCTCTGGGGAGCTGTTTTTT. The chain joins TRBV7-2 to TRBJ2-2; D is unresolved. Germline assignment: CDR1 SGHTA and CDR2 FQGNSA. The V gene lost 5 bases and the J gene lost 8 bases, with 9 bases spanning the gap. This CDR3 comprises 12 residues.

The rearrangement joins TRBV2 to TRBJ1-4, with D possibly matching TRBD1 (5 bases). This CDR3 spans 17 amino acids. V gave up 4 bases and J gave up 0 bases, with 15 bases separating them. CDR1 is SNHLY, CDR2 FYNNEI, per germline. The CDR3 nucleotides read TGTGCCAGCAGTGTCCAGGGAATCGCGGCAACTAATGAAAAACTGTTTTTT. This sequence encodes CASSVQGIAATNEKLFF.

The genes are TRBV7-9 and TRBJ2-3; 8 nucleotides match TRBD1. The CDR3 is 15 residues long. V lost 5 bases, J lost 5 bases, and 9 bases stayed unmatched. The germline CDR1 and CDR2 sequences are SEHNR and FQNEAQ (reference sequence). CDR3 sequence: CASSLGTGLLDTQYF. DNA for the CDR3: TGTGCCAGCAGCCTCGGGACAGGCCTCTTAGATACGCAGTATTTT.

J is TRBJ2-2 and V is TRBV6-5; D is undetermined. Germline lookup yields CDR1 MNHEY and CDR2 SVGAGI. V was clipped by 10 bases and J by 7 bases, with 19 bases between them. The CDR3 extends over 14 amino acids. The CDR3: CATTPHGVDGELFF. As DNA, the CDR3 is TGTGCCACGACGCCCCATGGGGTCGACGGGGAGCTGTTTTTT.

The V gene is TRBV19, the J gene TRBJ1-5; 7 bases align to TRBD1. Germline lookup yields CDR1 LNHDA and CDR2 SQIVND (reference sequence). The length of the CDR3 is 16 residues. V lost 4 bases, J lost 6 bases, and 12 bases stayed unmatched. CDR3 in amino acids: CASSTPPGQRSQPQHF. CDR3 DNA sequence: TGTGCCAGTAGTACCCCTCCGGGACAGCGGAGTCAGCCCCAGCATTTT.

The rearrangement links TRBV4-3 to TRBJ1-1; D is uncertain. Germline V gives CDR1 LGHNA, CDR2 YSLEER. The CDR3 has 14 residues. V was trimmed by 0 bases and J by 8 bases, leaving 13 bases between them. CDR3: CASSQEPTGWEAFF. CDR3 in DNA: TGCGCCAGCAGCCAAGAGCCCACCGGGTGGGAAGCTTTCTTT.

The chain is built from TRBV18 and TRBJ1-6, with 7 bases that match TRBD1. CDR1 is KGHSH and CDR2 is LQKENI in the germline V gene. The trim removed 1 base at V and 7 bases at J, leaving 13 bases unmatched. CDR3 length equals 18 residues. The chain's CDR3 is CASSPRSSSTGWNSPLHF. The CDR3 bases are TGTGCCAGCTCACCACGTTCCTCCTCGACAGGGTGGAATTCACCCCTCCACTTT.

The chain combines TRBV7-8 with TRBJ1-5; D possibly corresponds to TRBD1 (5 bases). This CDR3 has 15 amino acids. CDR1 SGHVS and CDR2 FQNEAQ come from the germline V gene. V was cut by 5 bases and J by 6 bases, with 17 bases left in between. The chain's CDR3 is CASSERRGGGQPQHF. CDR3 DNA sequence: TGTGCCAGCAGCGAAAGGCGGGGCGGGGGTCAGCCCCAGCATTTT.

The rearrangement uses TRBV6-1 and TRBJ1-2; maybe TRBD1 (5 bases). The V end lost 4 bases, the J end lost 4 bases, and 16 bases lay between the germline ends. This CDR3 region has 15 residues. Per germline, CDR1 MNHNS and CDR2 SASEGT. The CDR3 loop is CASSGATGLPYGYTF. CDR3 sequence (DNA): TGTGCCAGCAGTGGAGCGACGGGGCTTCCCTATGGCTACACCTTC.

The gene calls are TRBV9 and TRBJ1-2; D ambiguous. This CDR3 spans 13 amino acids. The V end lost 0 bases, the J end lost 8 bases, and 11 bases lay between the germline ends. Germline V gene data show CDR1 as SGDLS and CDR2 as YYNGEE. The CDR3 region has the DNA TGTGCCAGCAGCGTAGAGGTCACGGGGGGCTACACCTTC. Protein: CASSVEVTGGYTF.

This clone was detected only once. This rearrangement joins TRBV7-2 to TRBJ2-7, with TRBD2 as a possible D gene (7 bases). The germline CDR1 and CDR2 sequences are SGHTA and FQGNSA. The CDR3 contains 14 residues. V dropped 5 bases and J dropped 2 bases, with 13 bases sitting between them. CDR3 residues: CASSKGGRAYEQYF. The CDR3 DNA follows: TGTGCCAGCAGCAAGGGGGGGAGGGCCTACGAGCAGTACTTC.

The CDR3 spells CASSFRDSNQPQHF. As DNA, the CDR3 is TGTGCCAGCAGTTTCAGGGATAGCAATCAGCCCCAGCATTTT. V gene TRBV27 combines with J gene TRBJ1-5; TRBD1 might be the D (5 bases). V shed 3 bases and J shed 0 bases, with 6 bases lying between them. This CDR3 is built from 14 residues. Germline loops: CDR1 MNHEY, CDR2 SMNVEV (reference sequence).

The V gene is TRBV6-6, the J gene TRBJ1-4, with 8 positions matching TRBD1. The ends lost 7 bases at V and 5 bases at J; junction bases unmatched: 12. The CDR3 covers 16 residues. Looked up from germline, CDR1 is MNHNY and CDR2 is SVGAGI (reference sequence). The CDR3 DNA reads TGTGCCAGCATCGCGACAGGGGCGAGTTCAAATGAAAAACTGTTTTTT. Its protein is CASIATGASSNEKLFF.

This chain connects TRBV5-1 to TRBJ1-2; D gene uncertain. Germline CDR1 reads SGHRS; CDR2 reads YFSETQ. The CDR3 is made up of 15 amino acids. Trimming shortened V by 4 bases and J by 5 bases, and 18 bases separated the two germline ends. The CDR3 loop is CASSPTKLADYGYTF. The CDR3 DNA sequence: TGCGCCAGCAGCCCAACCAAGCTCGCCGATTATGGCTACACCTTC.

The rearrangement uses TRBV28 and TRBJ1-5; D possibly corresponds to TRBD1 (6 bases). Germline CDR1 reads MDHEN; CDR2 reads SYDVKM. This CDR3 is 16 amino acids long. The V gene lost 5 bases and the J gene lost 9 bases, with 23 bases spanning the gap. CDR3 sequence: CASSTTGQFPGVPQHF. CDR3 DNA: TGTGCCAGCAGTACCACTGGACAGTTTCCAGGAGTGCCCCAGCATTTT.

V and J are TRBV27 and TRBJ1-1; D remains ambiguous. CDR3 size: 14 residues. Germline V gene sequence: CDR1 MNHEY, CDR2 SMNVEV (reference sequence). V lost 3 bases to trimming and J lost 1 base, with 9 bases between them. CDR3 coding DNA: TGTGCCAGCAGTTTTAGCCAGCAGAACACTGAAGCTTTCTTT. Its translation is CASSFSQQNTEAFF.

This rearrangement joins TRBV28 to TRBJ1-2, with no clear D. Trimming cost V 3 bases and J 4 bases, with 9 bases left between them. This CDR3 region has 13 residues. Looked up from germline, CDR1 is MDHEN and CDR2 is SYDVKM. CDR3 amino acids: CASSFPSSYGYTF. DNA for the CDR3: TGTGCCAGCAGTTTTCCCTCCAGCTATGGCTACACCTTC.

This clone appeared a single time. The chain is built from TRBV14 and TRBJ1-6; D call uncertain. V shed 0 bases and J shed 9 bases, with 6 bases lying between them. The CDR3 has 13 residues. Germline V gene sequence: CDR1 SGHDN, CDR2 FVKESK. This CDR3 is CASSQDIPSPLHF. The CDR3 DNA follows: TGTGCCAGCAGCCAAGATATTCCTTCACCCCTCCACTTT.